One T cell receptor (beta chain) is described in this entry. This sample was included in a study of blood T cell repertoires in COVID-19. Overall study context: The cDNA or gDNA used as material had been derived from T cells, B-cell-depleted T cells, or PBMCs.

Original handling: The authors estimated nucleated cell counts from reference gene primer amplification. The repertoire was sequenced with immunoSEQ multiplex PCR; TCRdb's copy has only in-frame clones and lacks some. Clonal size and the V and J genes are those of that table, whereas D and trimming came from the DNA. The sample lists roughly 100,000 clones, 81% seen once, with roughly a tenth in the top ten. The junction had 4 bases not matched to a gene; V was cut back by 4 bases and J by 4 bases. Looked up from germline, CDR1 is SGHRS and CDR2 is YFSETQ. The CDR3 has 14 amino acids. This clonotype originated in an older woman with acute or convalescent COVID-19. Material for sequencing was peripheral blood. J is TRBJ2-5 and V is TRBV5-1; 10 bases line up with TRBD2. CDR3 sequence (DNA): TGCGCCAGCAGCGAGGTAGCGGGGGGAGAGACCCAGTACTTC. Amino acids: CASSEVAGGETQYF. The whole variable domain, filled in from reference TRBV5-1 and TRBJ2-5, reads KAGVTQTPRYLIKTRGQQVTLSCSPISGHRSVSWYQQTPGQGLQFLFEYFSETQRNKGNFPGRFSGRQFSNSRSEMNVSTLELGDSALYLCASSEVAGGETQYFGPGTRLLVL.